This paragraph reports one T cell receptor (beta chain). Unmatched junction bases numbered 0, after V lost 2 bases and J lost 1 base. This CDR3 has 15 residues. CDR1 is MNHEY and CDR2 is SMNVEV in the germline V gene (reference sequence). This sample was included in a study of cytomegalovirus exposure and HLA in healthy donors. Vbeta (60) and Jbeta (13) primers were used in the PCR. TCRdb's copy holds only in-frame clones and misses some; the assay was immunoSEQ multiplex PCR. Of approximately 100,000 clones in the sample, about four fifths were seen once. The sample comprised PBMCs. The rearrangement joins TRBV27 to TRBJ2-7; TRBD2 agrees at 12 bases. The origin of this receptor is a woman in her thirties or forties in good health and CMV-seronegative. The CDR3 DNA follows: TGTGCCAGCAGTTTAACTAGCGGGGGGTCCTACGAGCAGTACTTC. Amino acids: CASSLTSGGSYEQYF.